The clone carrying this TCR beta chain was seen once. Antigen specificity is unknown. An end of the junction does not agree with germline; a read error may underlie this. Unsorted bulk tissue (roughly 20-34 mg) underwent RNA and DNA co-extraction. Tumors were each sampled at five separate regions. The sample comes from a study of tumor-infiltrating lymphocytes in primary liver carcinoma. The overall study: Patients comprised men and women whose ages fell between 30 and 69 years. Whole-study results and caveats: The study found only about 7-24% of top clones in all five tumor regions.

Synthesis of TCR beta cDNA was carried out from 450 to 650 ng total RNA with a constant-region primer. It was through three nested multiplex PCR rounds of slightly modified ARM-PCR that TCR beta libraries arose. Rounds one and two of PCR, each of roughly 10 cycles, were primed with TRBV1-TRBV30 forward primers and a C-beta reverse primer. TCRdb reprocessed the multiplex PCR reads with MiXCR, giving one entry per CDR3 protein. Of approximately 190,000 distinct CDR3 sequences in the sample, around four fifths were seen once. This CDR3 spans 19 amino acids. CDR1 is MNHEY and CDR2 is SVGAGI in the germline V gene.

The sequenced material came from tumor tissue from primary liver carcinoma. The chain joins TRBV6-5 to TRBJ2-6, with a possible D match to TRBD1 (5 bases). This TCR came from a middle-aged man with primary liver carcinoma and hepatitis B virus infection. The CDR3 sequence is CASNRPWAGPLSGANVLTF. As DNA, the CDR3 is TGCGCCAGCAACAGACCCTGGGCAGGGCCCTTATCTGGGGCCAACGTCCTGACTTTC.